What follows describes a single TCR beta chain. This specimen comes from a study of blood T cell repertoires in COVID-19. Germline lookup yields CDR1 MDHEN and CDR2 SYDVKM. The V end lost 5 bases, the J end lost 4 bases, and 30 bases lay between the germline ends. The CDR3 spans 19 residues. The method was immunoSEQ multiplex PCR; TCRdb's version includes in-frame clones alone and lacks a portion of them. The sample yields 130,000 or so clones, about 83% seen once. The sequencing sample was made of PBMCs or T cells enriched from blood (not recorded which). The sequence came from a woman under 40 who had recovered from COVID-19. V usage is TRBV28 and J usage is TRBJ2-7, with D possibly being TRBD1 (6 bases). CDR3 coding DNA: TGTGCCAGCAGTGCCTCCTCAGGGGAAGGAATTTTTACAAAGTACGAGCAGTACTTC. This sequence encodes CASSASSGEGIFTKYEQYF. The whole variable domain, remainder taken from reference TRBV28 and TRBJ2-7, is DVKVTQSSRYLVKRTGEKVFLECVQDMDHENMFWYRQDPGLGLRLIYFSYDVKMKEKGDIPEGYSVSREKKERFSLILESASTNQTSMYLCASSASSGEGIFTKYEQYFGPGTRLTVT.